This T cell receptor (beta chain) comes out of a study of blood T cell repertoires in COVID-19. Overall study: COVID-19 samples collected from the United States, Italy and Spain covered acute and convalescent phases.

Germline V gives CDR1 SGHTA, CDR2 FQGNSA. V lost 1 base to trimming and J lost 3 bases, with 10 bases between them. The CDR3 runs 15 residues. As originally analysed: Amplifying reference gene primers gave estimates of nucleated cell counts. Libraries were prepared by immunoSEQ multiplex PCR; TCRdb keeps only in-frame clonotypes and omits some of them. Clone size and the V and J calls come from that table; the DNA yielded D and trimming. Here the sample spans 95,000 to 100,000 clones, 81% being singletons. V is TRBV7-2 and J is TRBJ1-5; D is perhaps TRBD1 (6 bases). The sequencing sample was made of peripheral blood. This TCR derives from a woman of 80 years or more with acute or convalescent COVID-19. The CDR3 here is CASSLVGGPNQPQHF. The CDR3 DNA follows: TGTGCCAGCAGCTTAGTGGGGGGGCCCAATCAGCCCCAGCATTTT.